The 22 T cell receptor beta chains below were found in one sample sequenced in a study of shared clonotypes between healthy human individuals. Profiled with immunoSEQ multiplex PCR; TCRdb holds only in-frame clones, not every one. This sample carries approximately 1.4 million clones, 95% to 99% of them seen once, and the ten largest clones take approximately 0.44%. The sequencing input was naive CD4+ T cells sorted from blood. The sample's subset: CD45RA+ positively selected. Receptor source: a man aged 30 to 45 in good health.

The chain has TRBV9 and TRBJ1-2; 7 bases are a match to TRBD1. V was pared by 4 bases and J by 4 bases, with 4 bases of the junction left unmatched. CDR3 length: 13 amino acids. Germline CDR1 SGDLS, CDR2 YYNGEE. CDR3 residues: CASSTDRAYGYTF. The CDR3 DNA sequence: TGTGCCAGCAGCACTGACAGGGCCTATGGCTACACCTTC. The full variable domain, with the rest looked up from reference TRBV9 and TRBJ1-2, is DSGVTQTPKHLITATGQRVTLRCSPRSGDLSVYWYQQSLDQGLQFLIQYYNGEERAKGNILERFSAQQFPDLHSELNLSSLELGDSALYFCASSTDRAYGYTFGSGTRLTVV.

J is TRBJ1-2 and V is TRBV18; 7 bases match TRBD1. Trimming removed 0 bases from V and 7 bases from J; junction bases left unmatched: 5. The CDR3 is 14 amino acids. Germline V gives CDR1 KGHSH, CDR2 LQKENI. The CDR3 region has the DNA TGTGCCAGCTCACCACCAGAGGGGGCGGTTGGCTACACCTTC. It codes for CASSPPEGAVGYTF.

A remark on this clone: In the same sample, other DNA sequences code for this CDR3. The V and J genes are TRBV9 and TRBJ1-1; D not certain. CDR3 length: 13 residues. The germline CDR1 and CDR2 sequences are SGDLS and YYNGEE. Trimming shortened V by 0 bases and J by 1 base, and 4 bases separated the two germline ends. CDR3 sequence: CASSVDSNTEAFF. CDR3 coding DNA: TGTGCCAGCAGCGTAGACTCGAACACTGAAGCTTTCTTT.

To note about this clone: The identical CDR3 is also encoded by other nucleotide sequences in the sample. The V and J genes are TRBV11-2 and TRBJ2-1; 7 positions match TRBD1. Germline CDR1 is SGHAT and CDR2 is FQNNGV. With V trimmed by 5 bases and J by 8 bases, 6 bases remained unmatched. The CDR3 spans 13 residues. CDR3 in amino acids: CASSLDRVDEQFF. CDR3 coding DNA: TGTGCCAGCAGCCTTGACAGGGTCGATGAGCAGTTCTTC.

The V call is TRBV28, the J call TRBJ2-3; 7 bases match TRBD1. CDR3 length: 19 residues. Germline values: CDR1 MDHEN, CDR2 SYDVKM. The J segment lost 0 bases and the V segment lost 6 bases, leaving 18 bases of the junction unmatched. The CDR3: CASSGIPGQQLLSTDTQYF. The CDR3 nucleotides read TGTGCCAGCAGCGGAATCCCGGGACAGCAACTTTTGAGCACAGATACGCAGTATTTT.

V gene TRBV6-5 combines with J gene TRBJ1-1; no definite D call. Trimming cost V 0 bases and J 2 bases, with 10 bases left between them. CDR1 and CDR2 (germline): MNHEY, SVGAGI. This CDR3 has 15 residues. The CDR3: CASSYSGFTNTEAFF. The CDR3 region has the DNA TGTGCCAGCAGTTACTCGGGGTTCACCAACACTGAAGCTTTCTTT.

The chain carries TRBV2 and TRBJ1-3; unclear D gene. This CDR3 is 16 amino acids long. V lost 5 bases and J 1 base, leaving 15 bases between the germline ends. Germline CDR1 is SNHLY and CDR2 is FYNNEI. CDR3 nucleotide sequence: TGTGCCAGCAGTCAGGTTGCGGTGGTTTCTGGAAACACCATATATTTT. Translated: CASSQVAVVSGNTIYF.

J is TRBJ2-1 and V is TRBV5-5; D is uncertain. CDR1 and CDR2 (germline): SGHKS, YYEKEE (reference sequence). The length of the CDR3 is 13 residues. V was shortened by 1 base and J by 6 bases, with 8 bases between the two germline ends. The CDR3 loop is CASSLRGLNEQFF. The CDR3 coding sequence is TGTGCCAGCAGCTTGAGAGGTCTCAATGAGCAGTTCTTC.

V and J are TRBV6-6 and TRBJ2-3; 7 bases match TRBD2. Germline V gene lookup returns CDR1 MNHNY and CDR2 SVGAGI (reference sequence). This CDR3 is 12 amino acids long. Trimming removed 7 bases from V and 5 bases from J; junction bases left unmatched: 3. The CDR3 region has the DNA TGTGCCAGCAACCGGGGGGAAGATACGCAGTATTTT. As protein: CASNRGEDTQYF.

The rearrangement uses TRBV19 and TRBJ1-1; no clear D. Germline CDR1 reads LNHDA; CDR2 reads SQIVND (reference sequence). The CDR3 is 15 amino acids. Trimming stripped 3 bases from V and 2 bases from J, with 13 bases between. DNA for the CDR3: TGTGCCAGTAGTATCGTAGGAAGCACTAACACTGAAGCTTTCTTT. Its protein is CASSIVGSTNTEAFF. The variable domain in full, completed from reference TRBV19 and TRBJ1-1, reads DGGITQSPKYLFRKEGQNVTLSCEQNLNHDAMYWYRQDPGQGLRLIYYSQIVNDFQKGDIAEGYSVSREKKESFPLTVTSAQKNPTAFYLCASSIVGSTNTEAFFGQGTRLTVV.

V gene TRBV5-1 combines with J gene TRBJ2-5, with unresolved D. This CDR3 has 13 amino acids. V lost 1 base to trimming and J lost 3 bases, with 7 bases between them. Germline values: CDR1 SGHRS, CDR2 YFSETQ. The CDR3 DNA follows: TGCGCCAGCAGCTTGCCACAGAAAGAGACCCAGTACTTC. This codes for CASSLPQKETQYF.

The genes are TRBV5-1 and TRBJ1-2; 7 bases line up with TRBD1. Trimming removed 3 bases from V and 0 bases from J; junction bases left unmatched: 11. The germline V gene encodes CDR1 SGHRS and CDR2 YFSETQ. The CDR3 spans 17 residues. The CDR3 here is CASSSPASDRANYGYTF. The CDR3 DNA follows: TGCGCCAGCAGCTCCCCTGCCTCAGACAGGGCTAACTATGGCTACACCTTC.

This chain links TRBV19 with TRBJ1-3; no clear D gene. Trimming cost V 5 bases and J 4 bases, with 9 bases left between them. CDR1 is LNHDA, CDR2 SQIVND, per germline (reference sequence). This CDR3 has 13 residues. The CDR3 loop reads CASSSEVGNTIYF. CDR3 in DNA: TGTGCCAGTAGTTCTGAGGTGGGAAACACCATATATTTT.

The chain employs TRBV10-3 and TRBJ2-7; a weak D match, TRBD2 (6 bases). The CDR3 is 13 amino acids. V lost 6 bases, J lost 5 bases, and 14 bases lay in between. Germline V gene sequence: CDR1 ENHRY, CDR2 SYGVKD. The CDR3 DNA follows: TGTGCCATCAGCCCCTTGGAGGGCCACGAGCAGTACTTC. This gives the protein CAISPLEGHEQYF.

The chain couples TRBV5-1 to TRBJ1-1; D gene ambiguous. Germline V CDR1 and CDR2: SGHRS, YFSETQ. CDR3 length equals 14 residues. Deletions cut 2 bases from V and 1 base from J, with 9 bases between. CDR3 region: CASSFLDKNTEAFF. CDR3 in DNA: TGCGCCAGCAGCTTTTTAGATAAGAACACTGAAGCTTTCTTT.

The chain employs TRBV6-5 and TRBJ2-2, with 11 bases that match TRBD2. Trimming at V came to 2 bases and at J to 6 bases, leaving 5 bases not matched to a gene. Germline loops: CDR1 MNHEY, CDR2 SVGAGI. CDR3 length: 16 residues. The CDR3 protein is CASSYRLAGGPGELFF. The CDR3 DNA sequence: TGTGCCAGCAGTTACCGCCTAGCGGGAGGACCCGGGGAGCTGTTTTTT.

The CDR3 region has the DNA TGTGCCAGCAGCTCGCCGCAGCGGGAGGGCCAACATACGCAGTATTTT. The encoded protein is CASSSPQREGQHTQYF. The chain combines TRBV7-8 with TRBJ2-3, with 10 bases that match TRBD2. V gave up 4 bases and J gave up 7 bases; unmatched junction bases: 11. CDR1 and CDR2 (germline): SGHVS, FQNEAQ. The CDR3 covers 16 residues. Full variable domain (outside the CDR3, taken from reference TRBV7-8 and TRBJ2-3): GAGVSQSPRYKVAKRGQDVALRCDPISGHVSLFWYQQALGQGPEFLTYFQNEAQLDKSGLPSDRFFAERPEGSVSTLKIQRTQQEDSAVYLCASSSPQREGQHTQYFGPGTRLTVL.

The chain combines TRBV18 with TRBJ2-3; D is unclear. Per the germline V gene, CDR1 is KGHSH and CDR2 is LQKENI. This CDR3 is 13 amino acids long. V was cut by 6 bases and J by 6 bases, with 13 bases left in between. In DNA form, the CDR3 reads TGTGCCAGCTCGCGTGGGGAATCCGATACGCAGTATTTT. Its protein is CASSRGESDTQYF.

The rearrangement links TRBV5-4 to TRBJ1-4; 8 bases match TRBD1. Germline CDR1 and CDR2: SGHNT and YYREEE (reference sequence). This CDR3 spans 13 amino acids. V lost 1 base and J lost 8; bases outside the gene matches: 1. CDR3 residues: CASSLPGGEKLFF. CDR3 sequence (DNA): TGTGCCAGCAGCTTGCCAGGGGGCGAAAAACTGTTTTTT.

In nucleotides, the CDR3 is TGTGCCAGCTCACCATCTCGGGTCATCTACGAGCAGTACTTC. Residues: CASSPSRVIYEQYF. This chain connects TRBV18 to TRBJ2-7, with no clear D. The CDR3 has 14 amino acids. The germline CDR1 and CDR2 sequences are KGHSH and LQKENI. The V gene lost 2 bases and the J gene lost 3 bases, with 11 bases spanning the gap.

V gene TRBV5-1 combines with J gene TRBJ2-2; the match to TRBD2 covers 7 bases. The CDR3 consists of 15 residues. CDR1 and CDR2 from the germline V gene are SGHRS and YFSETQ. V dropped 2 bases and J dropped 3; count of bases not matched to a gene: 4. CDR3 nucleotides: TGCGCCAGCAGCTTCCTAGCGGCCGACACCGGGGAGCTGTTTTTT. The encoded protein is CASSFLAADTGELFF.

V and J are TRBV9 and TRBJ2-1, with 7 bases aligning to TRBD2. Germline CDR1 SGDLS, CDR2 YYNGEE. The CDR3 runs 14 residues. Trimming at V came to 4 bases and at J to 3 bases, leaving 4 bases not matched to a gene. The CDR3 bases are TGTGCCAGCAGCTTCTCTAGCGGCTACAATGAGCAGTTCTTC. Amino acids: CASSFSSGYNEQFF. Based on the CDR3 plus reference TRBV9 and TRBJ2-1, the full variable domain is DSGVTQTPKHLITATGQRVTLRCSPRSGDLSVYWYQQSLDQGLQFLIQYYNGEERAKGNILERFSAQQFPDLHSELNLSSLELGDSALYFCASSFSSGYNEQFFGPGTRLTVL.